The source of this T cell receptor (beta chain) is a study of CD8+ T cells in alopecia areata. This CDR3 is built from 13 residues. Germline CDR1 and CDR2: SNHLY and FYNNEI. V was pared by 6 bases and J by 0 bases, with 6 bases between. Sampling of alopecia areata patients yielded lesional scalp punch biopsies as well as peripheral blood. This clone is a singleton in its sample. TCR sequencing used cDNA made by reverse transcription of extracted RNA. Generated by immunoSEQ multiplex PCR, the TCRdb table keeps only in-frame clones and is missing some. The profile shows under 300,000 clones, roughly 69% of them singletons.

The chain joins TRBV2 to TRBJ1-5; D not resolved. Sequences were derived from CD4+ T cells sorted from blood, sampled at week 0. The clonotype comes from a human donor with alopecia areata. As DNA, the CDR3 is TGTGCCAGCAGGGCTTATAGCAATCAGCCCCAGCATTTT. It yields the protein CASRAYSNQPQHF.